Listed below are T cell receptor beta chains from one sample, sequenced in a study of shared clonotypes between healthy human individuals. Sequenced by immunoSEQ multiplex PCR; TCRdb stores in-frame clones only, minus some. The sample contains 2 million to 2.5 million clones, approximately 94% of which appear only once. Sequenced material: naive CD8+ T cells from PBMCs. These receptors all stem from a man between 18 and 29 years old in good health. Some clones in this sample may be carry-over from other donors' samples. Each CDR3 is given with its conserved first and last residue. Each record gives: J gene, V gene, D gene, CDR3 protein, CDR3 DNA. A D gene is named only where the DNA matches it firmly.

TRBJ1-1 | TRBV5-6 | - | CASSLGGGRTEAFF | TGTGCCAGCAGCTTGGGTGGGGGTAGGACTGAAGCTTTCTTT
TRBJ1-5 | TRBV7-9 | - | CASSLNRDTSNQPQHF | TGTGCCAGCAGCTTAAACCGGGACACCAGCAATCAGCCCCAGCATTTT
TRBJ1-5 | TRBV19 | - | CASSSGRGGLNQPQHF | TGTGCCAGTAGTAGCGGTCGGGGTGGGCTCAATCAGCCCCAGCATTTT
TRBJ2-1 | TRBV29-1 | - | CSVGGDEQFF | TGCAGCGTTGGGGGCGATGAGCAGTTCTTC
TRBJ1-2 | TRBV5-1 | - | CASSLEETKANYGYTF | TGCGCCAGCAGCTTGGAGGAAACGAAAGCTAACTATGGCTACACCTTC
TRBJ2-5 | TRBV5-1 | TRBD2 | CASSLLAGGETQYF | TGCGCCAGCAGCTTACTAGCGGGAGGCGAGACCCAGTACTTC
TRBJ2-2 | TRBV5-8 | - | CASSLPGLDSEGTGELFF | TGTGCCAGCAGCCTCCCCGGGTTAGACAGTGAGGGCACCGGGGAGCTGTTTTTT
TRBJ1-1 | TRBV15 | - | CATSRDLRGRNTEAFF | TGTGCCACCAGCAGAGATCTGCGGGGGAGGAACACTGAAGCTTTCTTT
TRBJ2-7 | TRBV27 | - | CASSLMGASGSSYEQYF | TGTGCCAGCAGTTTAATGGGGGCTAGCGGTAGCTCCTACGAGCAGTACTTC
TRBJ2-2 | TRBV10-3 | - | CAISASVVFRAGAATGELFF | TGTGCCATCAGTGCGAGTGTCGTCTTTCGGGCAGGGGCGGCCACCGGGGAGCTGTTTTTT